This TCR beta chain was identified during a study of cytomegalovirus exposure and HLA in healthy donors. Amplification used 60 Vbeta primers and 13 Jbeta primers. Clones were sequenced by immunoSEQ multiplex PCR, and TCRdb holds only the in-frame ones, with some missing. The sample holds 150,000 to 200,000 clones, about 82% seen once. From germline, CDR1 is MNHNY and CDR2 SVGAGI (reference sequence). This CDR3 is 15 amino acids long. The rearrangement uses TRBV6-6 and TRBJ2-5, with TRBD2 as a possible D gene (6 bases). TRBJ2-7 matches the DNA end more closely, so the J call is doubtful. The clonotype originates from a woman aged 45-60 years in good health and CMV-seronegative. The source material was PBMCs. CDR3 bases: TGTGCCAGCAGTTACTCTCTGCAGGGAGGATACGAGCAGTACTTC. This gives the protein CASSYSLQGGYEQYF.